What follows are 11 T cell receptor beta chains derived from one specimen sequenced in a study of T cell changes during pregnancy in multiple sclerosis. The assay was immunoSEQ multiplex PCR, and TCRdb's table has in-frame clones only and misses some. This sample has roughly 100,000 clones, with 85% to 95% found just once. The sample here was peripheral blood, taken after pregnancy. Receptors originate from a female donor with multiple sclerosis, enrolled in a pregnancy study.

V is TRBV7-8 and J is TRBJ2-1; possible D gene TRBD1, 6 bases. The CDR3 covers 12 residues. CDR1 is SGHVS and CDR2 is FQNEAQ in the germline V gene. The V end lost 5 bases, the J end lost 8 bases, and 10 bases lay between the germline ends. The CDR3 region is CASSHSGDEQFF. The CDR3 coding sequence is TGTGCCAGCAGCCACTCAGGGGATGAGCAGTTCTTC.

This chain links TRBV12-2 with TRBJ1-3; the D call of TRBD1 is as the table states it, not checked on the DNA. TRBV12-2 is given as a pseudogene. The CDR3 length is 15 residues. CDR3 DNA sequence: TGTGCAAGTCGCCAACCGGACAGGGCTGGAAACACCATATATTTT. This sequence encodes CASRQPDRAGNTIYF.

The CDR3 nucleotides read TGTGCTAGTGGTTTGGATCTTAATGGCTACACCTTC. It yields the protein CASGLDLNGYTF. J is TRBJ1-2 and V is TRBV12-5; the D is unclear. Trimming pared 1 base from V and 6 bases from J, leaving 6 bases between. This CDR3 contains 12 residues. In germline, CDR1 is LGHNT, CDR2 FRNRAP.

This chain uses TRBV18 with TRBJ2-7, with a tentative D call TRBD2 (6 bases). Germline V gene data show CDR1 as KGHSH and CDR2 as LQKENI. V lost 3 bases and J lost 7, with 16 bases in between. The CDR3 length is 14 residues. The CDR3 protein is CASSPGGLPGEQYF. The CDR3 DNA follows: TGTGCCAGCTCACCGGGAGGACTCCCGGGTGAGCAGTACTTC.

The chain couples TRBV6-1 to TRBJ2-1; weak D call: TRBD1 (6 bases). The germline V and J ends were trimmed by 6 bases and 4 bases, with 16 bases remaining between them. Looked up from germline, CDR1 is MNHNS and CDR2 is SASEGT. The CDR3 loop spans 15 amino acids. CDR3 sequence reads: CASSLDSSMYNEQFF. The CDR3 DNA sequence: TGTGCCAGCAGCCTGGACAGCTCAATGTACAATGAGCAGTTCTTC.

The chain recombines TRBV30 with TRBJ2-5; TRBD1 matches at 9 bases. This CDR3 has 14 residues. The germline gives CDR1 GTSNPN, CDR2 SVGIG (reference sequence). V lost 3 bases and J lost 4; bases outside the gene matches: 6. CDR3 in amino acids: CAWSYRGRVETQYF. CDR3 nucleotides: TGTGCCTGGAGCTACAGGGGGCGGGTAGAGACCCAGTACTTC.

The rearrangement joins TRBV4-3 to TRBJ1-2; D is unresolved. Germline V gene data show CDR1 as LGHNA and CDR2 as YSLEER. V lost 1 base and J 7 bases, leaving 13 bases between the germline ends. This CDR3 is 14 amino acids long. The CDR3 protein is CASSQVGLFAGYTF. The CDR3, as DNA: TGCGCCAGCAGCCAAGTCGGTCTGTTTGCTGGCTACACCTTC.

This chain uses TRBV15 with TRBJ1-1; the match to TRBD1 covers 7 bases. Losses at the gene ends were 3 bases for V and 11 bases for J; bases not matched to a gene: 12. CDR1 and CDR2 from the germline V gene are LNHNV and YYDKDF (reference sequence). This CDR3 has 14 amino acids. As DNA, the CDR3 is TGTGCCACCAGCAGGCAGACAGGGACCGAACTGGCTTTCTTT. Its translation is CATSRQTGTELAFF.

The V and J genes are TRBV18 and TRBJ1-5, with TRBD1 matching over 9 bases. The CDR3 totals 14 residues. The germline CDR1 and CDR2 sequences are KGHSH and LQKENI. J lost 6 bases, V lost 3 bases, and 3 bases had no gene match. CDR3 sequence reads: CASSPGQGGQPQHF. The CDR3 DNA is TGTGCCAGCTCACCGGGACAGGGTGGTCAGCCCCAGCATTTT.

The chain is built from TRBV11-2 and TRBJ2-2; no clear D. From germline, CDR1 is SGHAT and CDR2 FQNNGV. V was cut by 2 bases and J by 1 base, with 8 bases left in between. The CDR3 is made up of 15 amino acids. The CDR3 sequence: CASSLFRVNTGELFF. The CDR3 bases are TGTGCCAGCAGCTTATTTCGGGTGAACACCGGGGAGCTGTTTTTT.

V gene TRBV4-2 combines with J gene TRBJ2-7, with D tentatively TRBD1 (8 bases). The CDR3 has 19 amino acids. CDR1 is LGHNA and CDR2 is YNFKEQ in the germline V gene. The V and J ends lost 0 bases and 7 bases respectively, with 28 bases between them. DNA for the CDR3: TGTGCCAGCAGCCAAGACCTGAGGGGGGGCAGGGGGCTGTTCGGGGAGCAGTACTTC. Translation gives CASSQDLRGGRGLFGEQYF.